A few counts support the clone carrying this T cell receptor (beta chain). Its antigen is undetermined. This specimen belongs to a study of T cells after yellow fever vaccination. Study-level background: SMART-Seq v4 Ultra Low Input prepared libraries from low-cell fractions.

A 5'RACE template-switching step, the method used to make TCR cDNA, added a universal primer site and UMIs. Each CDR3 protein gets one entry after TCRdb re-called the 5' RACE reads with MiXCR. There are around 400,000 distinct CDR3 sequences in the sample; 11% occur only once, and around 19% lies in the top ten. Germline CDR1 reads LNHDA; CDR2 reads SQIVND (reference sequence). V lost 0 bases and J lost 1; bases outside the gene matches: 4. This CDR3 has 17 residues. Whole-study findings and limits: Only a small proportion of the clonotypes turned up in both the CD4 and the CD8 compartments, likely arising from convergent recombination.

This TCR was sampled from a man aged 18-30 years who received the YFV17D yellow fever vaccine. This sequence joins TRBV19 and TRBJ2-3; 10 nucleotides match TRBD2. The sample was PBMCs, taken on the day of the first yellow fever vaccination. The CDR3 region is CASSIDLGTSGTDTQYF. CDR3 nucleotide sequence: TGTGCCAGTAGTATAGATCTCGGGACTAGCGGCACAGATACGCAGTATTTT.